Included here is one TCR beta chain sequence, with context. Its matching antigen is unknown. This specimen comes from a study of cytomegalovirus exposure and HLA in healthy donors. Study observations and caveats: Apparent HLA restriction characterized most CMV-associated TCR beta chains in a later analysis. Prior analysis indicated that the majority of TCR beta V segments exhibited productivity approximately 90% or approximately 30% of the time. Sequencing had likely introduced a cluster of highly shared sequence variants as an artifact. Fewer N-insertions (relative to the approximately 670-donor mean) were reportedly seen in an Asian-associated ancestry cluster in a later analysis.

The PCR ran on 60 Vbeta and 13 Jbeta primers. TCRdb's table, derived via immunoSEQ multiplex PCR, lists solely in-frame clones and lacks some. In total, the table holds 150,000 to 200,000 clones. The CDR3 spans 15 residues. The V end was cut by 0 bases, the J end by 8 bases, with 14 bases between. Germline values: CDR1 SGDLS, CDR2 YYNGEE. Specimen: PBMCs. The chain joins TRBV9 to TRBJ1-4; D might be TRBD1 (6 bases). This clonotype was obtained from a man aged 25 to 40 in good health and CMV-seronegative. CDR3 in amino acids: CASSVGGGAGEKLFF. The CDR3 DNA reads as TGTGCCAGCAGCGTAGGCGGGGGGGCAGGCGAAAAACTGTTTTTT.